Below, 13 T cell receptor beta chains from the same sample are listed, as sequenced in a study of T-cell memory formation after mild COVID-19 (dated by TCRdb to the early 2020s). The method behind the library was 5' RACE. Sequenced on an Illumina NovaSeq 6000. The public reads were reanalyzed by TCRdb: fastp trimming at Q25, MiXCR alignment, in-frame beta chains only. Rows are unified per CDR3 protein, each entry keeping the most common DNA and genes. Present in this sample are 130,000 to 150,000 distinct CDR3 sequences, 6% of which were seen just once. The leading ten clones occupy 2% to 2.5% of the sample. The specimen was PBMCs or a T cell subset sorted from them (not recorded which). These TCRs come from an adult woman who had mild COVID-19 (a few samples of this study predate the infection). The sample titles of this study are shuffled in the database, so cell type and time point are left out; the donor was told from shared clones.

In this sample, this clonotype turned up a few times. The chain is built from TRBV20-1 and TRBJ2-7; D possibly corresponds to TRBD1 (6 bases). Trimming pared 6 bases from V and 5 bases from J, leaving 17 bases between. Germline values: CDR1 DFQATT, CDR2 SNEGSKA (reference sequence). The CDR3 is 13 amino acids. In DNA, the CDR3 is TGCAGTGCCCTGCGGCCAGGGGTAAACGAGCAGTACTTC. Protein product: CSALRPGVNEQYF.

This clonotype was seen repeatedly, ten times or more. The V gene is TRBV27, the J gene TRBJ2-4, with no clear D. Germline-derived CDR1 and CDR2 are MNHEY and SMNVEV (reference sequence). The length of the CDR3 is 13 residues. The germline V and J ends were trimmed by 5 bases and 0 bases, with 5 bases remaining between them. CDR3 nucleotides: TGTGCCAGCAGTAGGGAAGCCAAAAACATTCAGTACTTC. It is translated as CASSREAKNIQYF.

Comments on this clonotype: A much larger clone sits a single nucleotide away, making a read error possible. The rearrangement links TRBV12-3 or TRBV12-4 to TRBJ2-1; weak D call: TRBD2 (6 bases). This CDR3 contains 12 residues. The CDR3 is CASIADYDELFF. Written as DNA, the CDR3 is TGTGCCAGCATCGCGGACTACGATGAGCTGTTCTTC.

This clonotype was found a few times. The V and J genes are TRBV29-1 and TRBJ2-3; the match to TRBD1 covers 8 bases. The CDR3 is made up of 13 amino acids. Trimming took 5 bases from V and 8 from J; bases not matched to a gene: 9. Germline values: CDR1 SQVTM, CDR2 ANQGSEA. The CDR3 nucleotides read TGCAGCGTTTCAGACAGGGGTTGGGGTACGCAGTATTTT. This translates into CSVSDRGWGTQYF.

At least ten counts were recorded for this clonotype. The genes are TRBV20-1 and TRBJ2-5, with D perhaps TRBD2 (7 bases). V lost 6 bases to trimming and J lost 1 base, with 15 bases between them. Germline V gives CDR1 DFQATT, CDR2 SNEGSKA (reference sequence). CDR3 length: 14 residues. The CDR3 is CSANRAGAQETQYF. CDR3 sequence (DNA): TGCAGTGCCAACCGGGCGGGGGCCCAAGAGACCCAGTACTTC.

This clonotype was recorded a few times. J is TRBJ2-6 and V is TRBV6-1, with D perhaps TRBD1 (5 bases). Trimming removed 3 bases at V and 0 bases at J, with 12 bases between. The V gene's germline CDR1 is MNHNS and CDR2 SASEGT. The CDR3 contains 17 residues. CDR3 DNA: TGTGCCAGCAGTGAGGCCAGGGCCCACTCTGGGGCCAACGTCCTGACTTTC. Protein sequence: CASSEARAHSGANVLTF.

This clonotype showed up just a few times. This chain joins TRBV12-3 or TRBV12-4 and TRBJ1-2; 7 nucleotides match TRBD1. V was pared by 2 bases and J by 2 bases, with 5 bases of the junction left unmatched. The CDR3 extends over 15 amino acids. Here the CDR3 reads CASSLTRGTNYGYTF. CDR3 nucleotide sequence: TGTGCCAGCAGTTTAACCAGGGGGACCAACTATGGCTACACCTTC.

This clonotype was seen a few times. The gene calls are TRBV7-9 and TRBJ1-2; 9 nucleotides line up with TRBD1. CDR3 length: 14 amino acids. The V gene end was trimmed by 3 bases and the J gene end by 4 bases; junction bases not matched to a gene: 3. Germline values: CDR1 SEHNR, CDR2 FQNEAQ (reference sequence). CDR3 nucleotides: TGTGCCAGCAGCTTGGGACAGGGAGGCTATGGCTACACCTTC. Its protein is CASSLGQGGYGYTF.

The CDR3 sequence is CSASMIGEQYF. The CDR3 DNA reads as TGCAGTGCTAGTATGATTGGCGAGCAGTACTTC. The V call is TRBV20-1, the J call TRBJ2-7; D unresolved. The CDR3 totals 11 residues. Per the germline V gene, CDR1 is DFQATT and CDR2 is SNEGSKA (reference sequence). V dropped 3 bases and J dropped 6 bases, with 9 bases sitting between them.

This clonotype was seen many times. CDR3 protein: CASSSSGEQYF. Here the CDR3 DNA reads TGTGCCAGCAGTTCCAGCGGCGAGCAGTACTTC. V and J are TRBV27 and TRBJ2-7, with D possibly being TRBD2 (5 bases). This CDR3 region has 11 residues. Germline V gene data show CDR1 as MNHEY and CDR2 as SMNVEV (reference sequence). V was clipped by 4 bases and J by 6 bases, with 7 bases between them.

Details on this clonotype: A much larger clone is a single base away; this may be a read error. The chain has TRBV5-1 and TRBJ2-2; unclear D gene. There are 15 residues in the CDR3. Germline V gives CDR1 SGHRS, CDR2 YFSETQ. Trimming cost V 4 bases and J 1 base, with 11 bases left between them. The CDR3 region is CASSPAWMNTGELFF. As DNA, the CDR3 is TGCGCCAGCAGCCCCGCCTGGATGAACACCGGGGAGCTGTTTTTT.

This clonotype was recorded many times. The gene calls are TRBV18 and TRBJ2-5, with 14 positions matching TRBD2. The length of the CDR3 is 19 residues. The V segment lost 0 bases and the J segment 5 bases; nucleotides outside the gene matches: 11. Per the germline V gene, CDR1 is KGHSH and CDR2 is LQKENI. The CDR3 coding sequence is TGTGCCAGCTCACCACCCCCCGGGACTAGCGGGAGAGTGAGGGAGACCCAGTACTTC. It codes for CASSPPPGTSGRVRETQYF. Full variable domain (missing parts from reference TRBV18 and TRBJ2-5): NAGVMQNPRHLVRRRGQEARLRCSPMKGHSHVYWYRQLPEEGLKFMVYLQKENIIDESGMPKERFSAEFPKEGPSILRIQQVVRGDSAAYFCASSPPPGTSGRVRETQYFGPGTRLLVL.

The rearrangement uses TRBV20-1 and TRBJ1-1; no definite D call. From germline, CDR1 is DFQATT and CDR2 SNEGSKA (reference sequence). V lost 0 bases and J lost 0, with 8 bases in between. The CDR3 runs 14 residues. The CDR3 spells CSARDQRVNTEAFF. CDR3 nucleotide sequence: TGCAGTGCTAGAGATCAAAGAGTGAACACTGAAGCTTTCTTT.